This T cell receptor (beta chain) was sequenced in a study of T cell repertoires in cytomegalovirus infection. Background on the study: Through public TCR beta signatures, both CMV infection and matching HLA type were indicated.

In TCRdb, the reads were re-called with MiXCR into one record per CDR3 protein. This table has 180,000 or so distinct CDR3 sequences, roughly 17% appearing once. Broader study findings: Across the ex vivo response, the dominant clonotypes were HLA-C-restricted CMV-specific TCR beta clonotypes. People with CMV and the relevant HLA were identified by cumulative public TCR beta family frequency.

Trimming pared 3 bases from V and 2 bases from J, leaving 19 bases between. Germline V gives CDR1 SGHVS, CDR2 FNYEAQ. The CDR3 has 18 residues. Remarks on this clonotype: Its specificity is not known.

The J gene is TRBJ2-2, the V gene TRBV7-6, with D perhaps matching TRBD1 (5 bases). The sequence was collected from a human donor in good health (CMV status not recorded). Some clones in this sample may be carry-over from other donors' samples. Input material: CD8+ T cells from PBMCs. Here the CDR3 reads CASSFPSGQGSNTGELFF. The CDR3 region has the DNA TGTGCCAGCAGCTTCCCCTCCGGGCAGGGATCAAACACCGGGGAGCTGTTTTTT.